A selection of T cell receptor beta chains follows, all from one sample in a study of blood T cell repertoires in COVID-19. Only in-frame clones appear in the TCRdb table, and some are missing; sequencing was by immunoSEQ multiplex PCR. The sample contains about 190,000 clones, approximately 80% of which appear only once. The sample taken for sequencing was peripheral blood. The receptors originated from a man in his sixties with acute or convalescent COVID-19. CDR3s include the opening cysteine and the closing phenylalanine or tryptophan. Each record gives: V gene, D gene, J gene, clone size, CDR3 DNA, CDR3 protein. D genes are given only for firm matches. Clone size is stated in some rows and not others, as once, few, many or a class when expanded.

V gene: TRBV4-1
D gene: TRBD1
J gene: TRBJ1-1
clone size: once
CDR3 DNA: TGCGCCAGCAGCCAAGATATGACAGGGACCATGAACACTGAAGCTTTCTTT
CDR3 protein: CASSQDMTGTMNTEAFF

V gene: TRBV29-1
D gene: NA
J gene: TRBJ1-1
clone size: few
CDR3 DNA: TGCAGCGTTGAGGGACAAGACACTGAAGCTTTCTTT
CDR3 protein: CSVEGQDTEAFF

V gene: TRBV6-4
D gene: TRBD1
J gene: TRBJ2-7
clone size: once
CDR3 DNA: TGTGCCAGCAGTGAACAGGGGGATCCCCAAAAAGTCTACGAGCAGTACTTC
CDR3 protein: CASSEQGDPQKVYEQYF

V gene: TRBV21-1
D gene: NA
J gene: TRBJ1-5
clone size: NA
CDR3 DNA: TGTGCCAGCAGCAAAGCCCCAGGGGTTGATGATCAGCCCCAGCATTTT
CDR3 protein: CASSKAPGVDDQPQHF

V gene: TRBV2
D gene: NA
J gene: TRBJ2-3
clone size: NA
CDR3 DNA: TGTGCCAGCAGGGAGGCGGCAAACACAGATACGCAGTATTTT
CDR3 protein: CASREAANTDTQYF

V gene: TRBV5-1
D gene: NA
J gene: TRBJ2-3
clone size: NA
CDR3 DNA: TGCGCCAGCAGCTTGGGCAGTCGCACAGATACGCAGTATTTT
CDR3 protein: CASSLGSRTDTQYF

V gene: TRBV4-3
D gene: NA
J gene: TRBJ2-4
clone size: NA
CDR3 DNA: TGCGCCAGCAGCCAAGATAGTTGGAGCCAAAACATTCAGTACTTC
CDR3 protein: CASSQDSWSQNIQYF

V gene: TRBV7-2
D gene: NA
J gene: TRBJ2-1
clone size: once
CDR3 DNA: TGTGCCAGCAGCTTAGTTAGGGCCGGCGGAGGCTACAATGAGCAGTTCTTC
CDR3 protein: CASSLVRAGGGYNEQFF

V gene: TRBV5-6
D gene: NA
J gene: TRBJ1-3
clone size: NA
CDR3 DNA: TGTGCCAGCAGCCGGGGTAGCTCTGGAAACACCATATATTTT
CDR3 protein: CASSRGSSGNTIYF

V gene: TRBV6-6
D gene: NA
J gene: TRBJ2-7
clone size: NA
CDR3 DNA: TGTGCCAGCAGTTACTCGGGGTCTAGGGGCGAGCAGTACTTC
CDR3 protein: CASSYSGSRGEQYF

V gene: TRBV5-1
D gene: TRBD1
J gene: TRBJ1-2
clone size: once
CDR3 DNA: TGCGCCAGCAGCCCCGTTCCCTCGACAGGGATCGACTATGGCTACACCTTC
CDR3 protein: CASSPVPSTGIDYGYTF

V gene: TRBV12-3/TRBV12-4
D gene: NA
J gene: TRBJ2-5
clone size: NA
CDR3 DNA: TGTGCCAGCAGCCCTACTAGTTTAGCGACCCAGTACTTC
CDR3 protein: CASSPTSLATQYF

V gene: TRBV6-5
D gene: TRBD1
J gene: TRBJ2-1
clone size: NA
CDR3 DNA: TGTGCCAGCAGATACGAACCGGGACAGGCCCGTAATGAGCAGTTCTTC
CDR3 protein: CASRYEPGQARNEQFF

V gene: TRBV7-9
D gene: NA
J gene: TRBJ2-7
clone size: NA
CDR3 DNA: TGTGCCACCTCAACGGACAACTACGAGCAGTACTTC
CDR3 protein: CATSTDNYEQYF

V gene: TRBV9
D gene: TRBD2
J gene: TRBJ2-1
clone size: NA
CDR3 DNA: TGTGCCAGCAGCGTAGGTAGCGGGGGGGAATTCGATGAGCAGTTCTTC
CDR3 protein: CASSVGSGGEFDEQFF

V gene: TRBV7-2
D gene: TRBD1
J gene: TRBJ2-5
clone size: NA
CDR3 DNA: TGTGCCAGCAGCTTAGAACAGGGGGGCTTTGGGGAGACCCAGTACTTC
CDR3 protein: CASSLEQGGFGETQYF